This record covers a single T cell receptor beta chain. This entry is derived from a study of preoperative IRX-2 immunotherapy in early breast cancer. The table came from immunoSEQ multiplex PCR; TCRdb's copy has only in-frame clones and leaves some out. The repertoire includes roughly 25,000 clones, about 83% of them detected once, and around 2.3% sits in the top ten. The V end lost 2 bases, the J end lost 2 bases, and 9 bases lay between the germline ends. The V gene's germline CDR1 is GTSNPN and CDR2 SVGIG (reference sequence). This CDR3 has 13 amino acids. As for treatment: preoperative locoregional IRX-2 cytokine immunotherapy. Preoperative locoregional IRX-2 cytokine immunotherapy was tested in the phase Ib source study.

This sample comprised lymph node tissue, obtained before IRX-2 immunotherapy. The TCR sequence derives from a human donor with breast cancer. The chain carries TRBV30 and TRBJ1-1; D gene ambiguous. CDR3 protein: CAWSYLDNTEAFF. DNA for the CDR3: TGTGCCTGGAGTTACTTAGATAACACTGAAGCTTTCTTT.